These 21 T cell receptor beta chains came from one sample sequenced in a study of blood T cell repertoires in COVID-19. Measured with immunoSEQ multiplex PCR; TCRdb has only the in-frame clones, and not every one. The table has more than 95,000 clones, around nine tenths seen once; the top ten hold about 3.2%. The sequenced sample was peripheral blood. These receptors were taken from a human donor in a cohort sampled during active COVID-19.

The chain couples TRBV7-2 to TRBJ2-7; TRBD1 matches 7 bases. Trimming at V came to 0 bases and at J to 5 bases, leaving 16 bases not matched to a gene. Germline CDR1 and CDR2: SGHTA and FQGNSA. The CDR3 contains 18 residues. The CDR3 DNA reads TGTGCCAGCAGCTTAGCGGGGAGTAACTTCGACAGGGCGAACGAGCAGTACTTC. This encodes CASSLAGSNFDRANEQYF.

The CDR3 region is CASRLTSPGLETQYF. CDR3 sequence (DNA): TGTGCCAGTAGATTGACTAGTCCGGGCTTGGAGACCCAGTACTTC. The chain combines TRBV19 with TRBJ2-5; D is perhaps TRBD2 (6 bases). The CDR3 is 15 residues long. Trimming removed 6 bases at V and 5 bases at J, with 19 bases between. The germline V gene has CDR1 LNHDA and CDR2 SQIVND (reference sequence).

V gene TRBV4-1 combines with J gene TRBJ2-1; D possibly corresponds to TRBD2 (5 bases). The CDR3 loop spans 16 amino acids. Looked up from germline, CDR1 is MGHRA and CDR2 is YSYEKL. V was pared by 5 bases and J by 0 bases, with 14 bases between. The CDR3 here is CASSGLDLLSYNEQFF. The CDR3, as DNA: TGCGCCAGCAGCGGACTGGACTTGCTCTCCTACAATGAGCAGTTCTTC.

The J gene is TRBJ2-2, the V gene TRBV9, with TRBD1 as a possible D gene (5 bases). The V gene lost 0 bases and the J gene lost 0 bases, with 9 bases spanning the gap. CDR1 and CDR2 from the germline V gene are SGDLS and YYNGEE. The CDR3 has 16 residues. The CDR3 loop reads CASSVAAGTNTGELFF. The CDR3 nucleotides are TGTGCCAGCAGCGTAGCCGCAGGGACGAACACCGGGGAGCTGTTTTTT.

The V and J genes are TRBV4-1 and TRBJ2-1; D is possibly TRBD1 (6 bases). The V gene's germline CDR1 is MGHRA and CDR2 YSYEKL. CDR3 size: 15 residues. The ends were cut back, 5 bases at V and 5 bases at J, with 16 bases in the middle. CDR3 DNA sequence: TGCGCCAGCAGCAAAGCTCCCAGGGGAGACAATGAGCAGTTCTTC. Encoded protein: CASSKAPRGDNEQFF.

The chain uses TRBV30 and TRBJ2-7; D call uncertain. The V end lost 5 bases, the J end lost 0 bases, and 8 bases lay between the germline ends. The CDR3 covers 12 residues. CDR1 is GTSNPN and CDR2 is SVGIG in the germline V gene (reference sequence). CDR3 amino acids: CAWGPHSYEQYF. Written as DNA, the CDR3 is TGTGCCTGGGGTCCCCACTCCTACGAGCAGTACTTC.

The chain recombines TRBV19 with TRBJ2-7; 8 bases line up with TRBD1. CDR1 and CDR2 from the germline V gene are LNHDA and SQIVND (reference sequence). J was trimmed by 2 bases and V by 5 bases; bases with no gene match: 5. The CDR3 runs to 14 residues. CDR3 bases: TGTGCCAGTAGTGTCGGACAGGGTACCTACGAGCAGTACTTC. This encodes CASSVGQGTYEQYF.

The CDR3 DNA reads as TGTGCCAGCAGCAAGGTCGCGGCTAATGAAAAACTGTTTTTT. Translated, it gives CASSKVAANEKLFF. This chain uses TRBV7-3 with TRBJ1-4; D call uncertain. Trimming removed 5 bases from V and 3 bases from J, with 10 bases in between. The CDR3 is made up of 14 amino acids. Germline V gene lookup returns CDR1 SGHTA and CDR2 FQGTGA.

V usage is TRBV6-5 and J usage is TRBJ1-1; 7 bases align to TRBD1. Germline V CDR1 and CDR2: MNHEY, SVGAGI. The J segment lost 2 bases and the V segment lost 6 bases, leaving 9 bases of the junction unmatched. The CDR3 contains 15 residues. The CDR3 DNA reads TGTGCCAGCAGCCGCCCGGACAGGCTTAACACTGAAGCTTTCTTT. Its protein is CASSRPDRLNTEAFF.

In its sample, this clone was seen a few times. The V gene is TRBV28, the J gene TRBJ1-2, with TRBD1 matching 10 bases. The CDR3 loop spans 13 amino acids. Germline lookup yields CDR1 MDHEN and CDR2 SYDVKM. Trimming cost V 5 bases and J 7 bases; bases outside gene matches: 4. CDR3 in DNA: TGTGCCAGCAGTGTTGACAGGGGGCTTGGCTACACCTTC. Translation: CASSVDRGLGYTF.

This clone appeared a few times. The V call is TRBV5-5, the J call TRBJ1-6, with 7 positions matching TRBD1. The trim removed 5 bases at V and 4 bases at J, leaving 6 bases unmatched. The CDR3 spans 15 residues. Germline V CDR1 and CDR2: SGHKS, YYEKEE (reference sequence). This CDR3 is CASSLTGQYNSPLHF. In DNA, the CDR3 is TGTGCCAGCAGTCTTACGGGACAGTATAATTCACCCCTCCACTTT.

The rearrangement links TRBV27 to TRBJ2-2, with D possibly being TRBD2 (5 bases). The length of the CDR3 is 15 residues. The V end lost 6 bases, the J end lost 1 base, and 12 bases lay between the germline ends. CDR1 is MNHEY and CDR2 is SMNVEV in the germline V gene (reference sequence). CDR3 amino acids: CASRDIGVNTGELFF. The CDR3 bases are TGTGCCAGCAGGGATATCGGGGTGAACACCGGGGAGCTGTTTTTT.

The V call is TRBV7-2, the J call TRBJ1-2; 8 nucleotides agree with TRBD1. This CDR3 spans 16 amino acids. The ends lost 3 bases at V and 3 bases at J; junction bases unmatched: 9. CDR1 SGHTA and CDR2 FQGNSA come from the germline V gene. The CDR3 region has the DNA TGTGCCAGCAGCTTTATTATCGGACAGGGACACTATGGCTACACCTTC. It is translated as CASSFIIGQGHYGYTF.

Only one count was recorded for this clone. CDR3: CASSLTTVLAKNIQYF. The CDR3 nucleotides read TGTGCCAGCAGCCTTACGACAGTCTTAGCCAAAAACATTCAGTACTTC. The chain recombines TRBV3-1 (or the pseudogene TRBV3-2) with TRBJ2-4; tentative D call: TRBD1 (5 bases). The CDR3 loop spans 16 amino acids. V was cut by 4 bases and J by 0 bases, with 13 bases left in between. Germline V lookup: CDR1 LGHDT, CDR2 YNNKEL (reference sequence).

This clone was seen once. The chain recombines TRBV5-6 with TRBJ2-7; 8 bases line up with TRBD2. The length of the CDR3 is 18 residues. The junction had 16 bases not matched to a gene; V was cut back by 0 bases and J by 5 bases. Germline lookup yields CDR1 SGHDT and CDR2 YYEEEE. The CDR3 is CASSLARRLWREANEQYF. The DNA for the CDR3 is TGTGCCAGCAGCTTGGCGAGGAGGCTATGGCGGGAGGCTAACGAGCAGTACTTC.

The rearrangement joins TRBV5-1 to TRBJ2-1, with 7 positions matching TRBD2. The CDR3 loop spans 16 amino acids. Trimming took 4 bases from V and 1 from J; bases not matched to a gene: 8. Germline V gene data show CDR1 as SGHRS and CDR2 as YFSETQ. CDR3 sequence (DNA): TGCGCCAGCAGCACGGCGGGAGCCAGATCCTACAATGAGCAGTTCTTC. It encodes CASSTAGARSYNEQFF.

V is TRBV15 and J is TRBJ1-1; TRBD1 is a possible D gene (6 bases). The length of the CDR3 is 15 residues. In germline, CDR1 is LNHNV, CDR2 YYDKDF (reference sequence). With 1 base removed from V and 4 bases from J, the gap between germline ends came to 13 bases. The CDR3 DNA reads as TGTGCCACCAGCAGAGGTGAGGGGGTCCCCACTGAAGCTTTCTTT. Its protein is CATSRGEGVPTEAFF.

CDR3 coding DNA: TGTGCCAGCAGCTTTGGGGGGTCGTGGCAGCCCCAGCATTTT. It encodes CASSFGGSWQPQHF. This chain connects TRBV5-6 to TRBJ1-5; TRBD1 is a possible D gene (5 bases). CDR3 length: 14 residues. The V and J ends lost 2 bases and 7 bases respectively, with 13 bases between them. From germline, CDR1 is SGHDT and CDR2 YYEEEE.

The chain carries TRBV4-3 and TRBJ2-3; the match to TRBD1 covers 11 bases. Germline V gene lookup returns CDR1 LGHNA and CDR2 YSLEER. The CDR3 loop spans 15 amino acids. Trimming took 3 bases from V and 6 from J; bases not matched to a gene: 5. This chain's CDR3 is CASSHVGQGGDTQYF. CDR3 sequence (DNA): TGCGCCAGCAGCCATGTGGGACAGGGGGGGGATACGCAGTATTTT.

The V call is TRBV3-1 (or the pseudogene TRBV3-2), the J call TRBJ2-5; 7 bases map to TRBD1. This CDR3 comprises 17 residues. With 6 bases clipped from V and 2 bases from J, the junction kept 15 bases outside the gene matches. Germline assignment: CDR1 LGHDT and CDR2 YNNKEL (reference sequence). CDR3: CASRVGAWTGRQETQYF. The CDR3 nucleotides read TGTGCCAGCAGAGTAGGGGCTTGGACAGGAAGACAAGAGACCCAGTACTTC.

The CDR3 bases are TGTGCTAGTGAGGGCGGCTATGGCTACACCTTC. Its translation is CASEGGYGYTF. The genes are TRBV12-3 or TRBV12-4 and TRBJ1-2; D is unresolved. The CDR3 extends over 11 amino acids.